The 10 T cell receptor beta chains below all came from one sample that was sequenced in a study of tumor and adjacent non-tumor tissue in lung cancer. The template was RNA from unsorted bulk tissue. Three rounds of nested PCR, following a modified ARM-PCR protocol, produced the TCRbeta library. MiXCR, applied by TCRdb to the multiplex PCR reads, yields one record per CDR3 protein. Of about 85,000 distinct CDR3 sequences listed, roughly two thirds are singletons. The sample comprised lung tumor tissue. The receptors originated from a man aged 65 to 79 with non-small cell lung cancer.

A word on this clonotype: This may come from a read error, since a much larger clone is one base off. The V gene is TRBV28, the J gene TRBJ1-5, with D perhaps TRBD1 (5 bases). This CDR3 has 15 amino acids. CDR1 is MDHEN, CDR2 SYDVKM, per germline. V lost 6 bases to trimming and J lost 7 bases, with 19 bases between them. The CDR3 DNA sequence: TGTGCCAGCAGGTTTGGGGCAGGCGACAAACAGCCCCAGCATTTT. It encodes CASRFGAGDKQPQHF. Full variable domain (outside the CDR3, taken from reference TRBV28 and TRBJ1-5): DVKVTQSSRYLVKRTGEKVFLECVQDMDHENMFWYRQDPGLGLRLIYFSYDVKMKEKGDIPEGYSVSREKKERFSLILESASTNQTSMYLCASRFGAGDKQPQHFGDGTRLSIL.

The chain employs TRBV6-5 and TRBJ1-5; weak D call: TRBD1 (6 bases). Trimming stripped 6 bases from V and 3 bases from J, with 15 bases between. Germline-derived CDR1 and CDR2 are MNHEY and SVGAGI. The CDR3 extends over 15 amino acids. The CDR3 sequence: CASSSTGCINQPQHF. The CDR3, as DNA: TGTGCCAGCAGCTCTACAGGGTGTATCAATCAGCCCCAGCATTTT.

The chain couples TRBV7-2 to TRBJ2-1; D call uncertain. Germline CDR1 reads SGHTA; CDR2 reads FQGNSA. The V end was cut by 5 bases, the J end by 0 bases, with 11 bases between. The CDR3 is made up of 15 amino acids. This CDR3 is CASSPVPDSYNEQFF. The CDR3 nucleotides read TGTGCCAGCAGCCCTGTTCCAGACTCCTACAATGAGCAGTTCTTC.

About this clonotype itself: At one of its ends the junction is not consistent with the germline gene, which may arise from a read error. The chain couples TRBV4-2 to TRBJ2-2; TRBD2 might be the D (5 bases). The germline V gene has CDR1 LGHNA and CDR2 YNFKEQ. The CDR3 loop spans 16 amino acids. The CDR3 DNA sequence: TGTGCCAGCAGCCAAGGGATGGGAGAGAACACCGAGGAGCTGTTTTTT. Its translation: CASSQGMGENTEELFF.

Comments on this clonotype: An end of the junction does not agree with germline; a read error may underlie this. CDR3 bases: TGTGCCGGCAGCGCAAGCAGAGGTTGGGAGACCCAGTACTTC. This codes for CAGSASRGWETQYF. The chain couples TRBV11-2 to TRBJ2-5; the D is unclear. Looked up from germline, CDR1 is SGHAT and CDR2 is FQNNGV. The CDR3 is 14 amino acids.

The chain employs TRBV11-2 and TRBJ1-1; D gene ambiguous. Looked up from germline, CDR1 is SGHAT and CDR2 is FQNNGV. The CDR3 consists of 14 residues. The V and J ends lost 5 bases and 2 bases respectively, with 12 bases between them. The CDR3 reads CASSGKTENTEAFF. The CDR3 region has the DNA TGTGCCAGCAGCGGAAAGACGGAAAACACTGAAGCTTTCTTT.

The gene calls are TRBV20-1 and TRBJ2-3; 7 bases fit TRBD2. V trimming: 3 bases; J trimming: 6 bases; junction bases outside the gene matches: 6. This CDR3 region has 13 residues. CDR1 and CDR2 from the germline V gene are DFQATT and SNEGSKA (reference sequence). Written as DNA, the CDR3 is TGCAGTGCTAGGTTCGGGGGGACGGATACGCAGTATTTT. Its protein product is CSARFGGTDTQYF.

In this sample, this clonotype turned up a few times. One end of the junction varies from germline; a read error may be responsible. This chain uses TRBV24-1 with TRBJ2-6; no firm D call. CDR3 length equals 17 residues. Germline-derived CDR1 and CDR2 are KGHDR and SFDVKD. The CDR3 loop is CATSDTQKNSEANVLTF. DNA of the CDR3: TGTGCCACCAGTGATACCCAAAAAAACTCTGAGGCCAACGTCCTGACTTTC.

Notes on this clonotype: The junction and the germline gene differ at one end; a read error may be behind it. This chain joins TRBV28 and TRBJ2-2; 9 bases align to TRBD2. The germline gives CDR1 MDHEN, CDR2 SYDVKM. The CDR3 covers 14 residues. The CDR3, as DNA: TGTGCCAGCACATGCGGGAGGGACACCGGGGAGCTGTTTTTC. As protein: CASTCGRDTGELFF.

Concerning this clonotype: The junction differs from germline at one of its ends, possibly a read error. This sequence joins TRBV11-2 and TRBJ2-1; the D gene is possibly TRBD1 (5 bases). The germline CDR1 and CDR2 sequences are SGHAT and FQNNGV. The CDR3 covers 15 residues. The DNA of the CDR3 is TGTGCCACCAGCTTAGCCCTGACAGTCTACAATGAGCAGTTCTTC. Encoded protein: CATSLALTVYNEQFF.